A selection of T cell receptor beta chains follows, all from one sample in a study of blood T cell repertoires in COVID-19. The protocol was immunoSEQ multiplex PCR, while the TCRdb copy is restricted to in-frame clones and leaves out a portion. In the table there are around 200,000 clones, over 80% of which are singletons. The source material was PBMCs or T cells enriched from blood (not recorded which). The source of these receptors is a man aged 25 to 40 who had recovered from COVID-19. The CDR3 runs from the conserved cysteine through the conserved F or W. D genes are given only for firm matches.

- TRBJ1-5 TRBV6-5 CASSPTRYSNQPQHF TGTGCCAGCAGCCCCACTCGGTATAGCAATCAGCCCCAGCATTTT
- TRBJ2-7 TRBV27 CASSPFRGYEQYF TGTGCCAGCAGTCCCTTCAGGGGCTACGAGCAGTACTTC
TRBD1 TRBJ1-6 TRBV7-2 CASSLETGTGASPLHF TGTGCCAGCAGCTTAGAGACCGGGACAGGGGCTTCACCCCTCCACTTT
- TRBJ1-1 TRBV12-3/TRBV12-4 CASRFAANTEAFF TGTGCCAGCAGGTTCGCGGCAAACACTGAAGCTTTCTTT
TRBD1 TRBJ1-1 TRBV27 CASSRSAGTGVTEAFF TGTGCCAGCAGTCGATCAGCCGGGACAGGGGTCACTGAAGCTTTCTTT
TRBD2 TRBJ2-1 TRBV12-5 CASGFPTSGGYNEQFF TGTGCTAGTGGTTTCCCAACTAGCGGGGGGTACAATGAGCAGTTCTTC
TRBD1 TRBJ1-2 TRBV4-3 CASGDRGNYGYTF TGCGCCAGCGGAGACAGGGGAAACTATGGCTACACCTTC
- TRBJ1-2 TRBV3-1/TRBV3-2 CASSHLYGYTF TGTGCCAGCAGCCATTTATATGGCTACACCTTC
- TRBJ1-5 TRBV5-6 CASSLAGYSNQPQHF TGTGCCAGCAGCTTGGCCGGGTATAGCAATCAGCCCCAGCATTTT
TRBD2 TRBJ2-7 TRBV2 CASSRGKTSGIREQYF TGTGCCAGCAGTAGGGGGAAGACTAGCGGGATTCGGGAGCAGTACTTC
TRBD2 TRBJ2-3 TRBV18 CASSSTSVTTDTQYF TGTGCCAGCTCATCGACTAGCGTGACGACGGATACGCAGTATTTT
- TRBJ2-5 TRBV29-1 CSVGLSVETQYF TGCAGCGTTGGACTCTCCGTGGAGACCCAGTACTTC